Listed here are 2 T cell receptor beta chains from one sample, sequenced in a study of T cells in Graves' hyperthyroidism and ophthalmopathy. From RNA transcripts, TCR beta CDR3 regions were amplified. The primer set for the first-round RT-PCR of the TCR CDR3 was HTBI. TCRdb reprocessed the multiplex PCR reads via MiXCR and lists one record per CDR3 protein. This table holds about 420,000 distinct CDR3 sequences, roughly 15% found once. Input material: blood. The receptors originated from a woman younger than 35 with Graves' hyperthyroidism.

In this sample, this clonotype turned up many times. The chain couples TRBV12-3 or TRBV12-4 to TRBJ2-5, with D perhaps matching TRBD1 (6 bases). The CDR3 contains 17 residues. Trimming took off 3 bases at V and 5 bases at J, with 22 bases between the two ends. In DNA, the CDR3 is TGTGCCAGCAGTTTGTGGGACATAAGGGGGTCAGGGGAGACCCAGTACTTC. It yields the protein CASSLWDIRGSGETQYF.

The CDR3 DNA reads TGTGCCTGGAGTTTGCCCGCGGGAGGGGAGACCCAGTACTTC. Residues: CAWSLPAGGETQYF. The chain employs TRBV30 and TRBJ2-5, with 9 bases fitting TRBD2. The germline CDR1 and CDR2 sequences are GTSNPN and SVGIG (reference sequence). V lost 2 bases to trimming and J lost 5 bases; unmatched junction nucleotides: 6. The CDR3 is made up of 14 amino acids.